The rows below give T cell receptor beta chains drawn from one sample of a study of monozygotic twins with inflammatory bowel disease. TCRdb re-called the 5' RACE reads and catalogs CDR3 proteins one per entry, DNA excluded. This table lists some 83,000 distinct CDR3 sequences. Material for sequencing was blood. Receptor source: a human donor with ulcerative colitis or Crohn's disease, or a healthy co-twin of an affected twin (not recorded which). CDR3s include the opening cysteine and the closing phenylalanine or tryptophan. Clone size is shown for a subset of rows, as once, few, many or a class of expanded clone.

J gene	V gene	clone size	CDR3 protein
TRBJ2-5	TRBV7-2	NA	CASRLSGGLYQETQYF
TRBJ2-1	TRBV20-1	NA	CSAQASPTEQFF
TRBJ2-7	TRBV7-8	NA	CASSLSGQPSYEQYF
TRBJ1-5	TRBV5-1	NA	CASSLVPGTDQPQHF
TRBJ1-6	TRBV5-6	NA	CASSLISGMNYNSPLHF
TRBJ1-5	TRBV19	NA	CASRVQHKQPQHF
TRBJ2-1	TRBV24-1	NA	CATSDSRAKQGRSYNEQFF
TRBJ1-1	TRBV5-1	NA	CASSPQGNTEAFF
TRBJ1-1	TRBV12-3/TRBV12-4	NA	CASTVNTEAFF
TRBJ1-1	TRBV5-4	NA	CASSFGRTPVNTEAFF
TRBJ2-5	TRBV5-1	NA	CASSLGNQETQYF
TRBJ2-3	TRBV7-9	NA	CASSPKRGGRADTQYF
TRBJ1-4	TRBV20-1	NA	CSARQLINEKLFF
TRBJ2-3	TRBV6-2/TRBV6-3	NA	CASTSGTPTDTQYF
TRBJ2-7	TRBV3-1	NA	CASSPGTGEQYF
TRBJ1-1	TRBV19	NA	CASSILLGTSIGEAFF
TRBJ1-1	TRBV5-1	NA	CASSQGLTEAFF
TRBJ2-3	TRBV11-2	NA	CASSLGSSASTDTQYF
TRBJ2-1	TRBV20-1	NA	CSARYGGSYNEQFF
TRBJ2-2	TRBV11-2	NA	CASSSRTSGGTGELFF
TRBJ2-7	TRBV3-1	NA	CASSFTLDLYEQYF
TRBJ1-3	TRBV20-1	NA	CSAAGNVNTIYF
TRBJ2-1	TRBV20-1	medium-sized	CSARLARLEEEQFF
TRBJ2-3	TRBV19	NA	CASRGTASNTDTQYF
TRBJ2-1	TRBV7-3	NA	CASSLWVTSPEQFF
TRBJ1-4	TRBV6-5	NA	CASSYGWREIEEKLFF
TRBJ2-1	TRBV5-1	NA	CASSLDRSSYNEQFF
TRBJ2-3	TRBV5-1	NA	CASSLELKTTDTQYF
TRBJ1-2	TRBV7-2	NA	CASSPFSGADYGYTF
TRBJ1-6	TRBV18	NA	CASSRDGSSYNSPLHF
TRBJ2-1	TRBV5-1	NA	CASSSLGGSYNEQFF
TRBJ1-5	TRBV19	NA	CASSRLGVYSNQPQHF
TRBJ2-7	TRBV5-6	NA	CASTASWEVEQYF
TRBJ2-5	TRBV12-5	NA	CASGLALGGVETQYF
TRBJ1-1	TRBV20-1	NA	CSAIPRGSAYEAFF
TRBJ2-1	TRBV5-1	NA	CASSTSGTLYNEQFF
TRBJ1-1	TRBV7-8	NA	CASSLGRVYPGGEAFF
TRBJ2-5	TRBV4-1	NA	CASSQKPRLAGEQETQYF
TRBJ2-3	TRBV4-1	NA	CASSLSTGSTDTQYF
TRBJ2-1	TRBV20-1	NA	CSFRTGLARNEQFF
TRBJ2-1	TRBV6-2/TRBV6-3	NA	CASSPRGYNEQFF